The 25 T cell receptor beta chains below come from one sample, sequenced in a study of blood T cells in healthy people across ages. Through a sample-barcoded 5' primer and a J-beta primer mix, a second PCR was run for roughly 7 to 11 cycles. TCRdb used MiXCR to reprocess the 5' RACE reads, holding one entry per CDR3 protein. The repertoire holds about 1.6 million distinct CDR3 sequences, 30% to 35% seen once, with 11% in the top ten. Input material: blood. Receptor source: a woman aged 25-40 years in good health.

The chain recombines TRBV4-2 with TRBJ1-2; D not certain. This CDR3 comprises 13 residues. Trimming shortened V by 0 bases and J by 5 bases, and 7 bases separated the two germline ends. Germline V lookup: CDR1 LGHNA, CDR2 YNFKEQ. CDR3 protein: CASSQEEDYGYTF. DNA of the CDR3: TGTGCCAGCAGCCAAGAGGAGGATTATGGCTACACCTTC.

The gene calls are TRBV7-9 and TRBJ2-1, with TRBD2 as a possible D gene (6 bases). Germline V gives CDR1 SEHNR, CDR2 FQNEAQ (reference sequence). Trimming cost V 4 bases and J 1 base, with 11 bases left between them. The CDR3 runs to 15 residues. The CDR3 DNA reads TGTGCCAGCAGCTCCCGGGACTGGTCCTACAATGAGCAGTTCTTC. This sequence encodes CASSSRDWSYNEQFF.

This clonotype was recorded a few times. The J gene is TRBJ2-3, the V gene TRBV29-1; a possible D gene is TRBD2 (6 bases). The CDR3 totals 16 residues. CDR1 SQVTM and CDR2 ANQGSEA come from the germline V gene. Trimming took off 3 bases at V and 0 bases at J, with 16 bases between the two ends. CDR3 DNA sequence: TGCAGCGTTGAGGACCGCCTCGGGGGTAGCACAGATACGCAGTATTTT. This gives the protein CSVEDRLGGSTDTQYF.

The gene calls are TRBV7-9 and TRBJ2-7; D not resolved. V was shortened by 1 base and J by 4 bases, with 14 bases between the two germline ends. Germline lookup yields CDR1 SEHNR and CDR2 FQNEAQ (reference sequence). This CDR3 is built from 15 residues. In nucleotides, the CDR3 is TGTGCCAGCAGCTTAGTACTCTCGGCCGTATACGAGCAGTACTTC. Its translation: CASSLVLSAVYEQYF.

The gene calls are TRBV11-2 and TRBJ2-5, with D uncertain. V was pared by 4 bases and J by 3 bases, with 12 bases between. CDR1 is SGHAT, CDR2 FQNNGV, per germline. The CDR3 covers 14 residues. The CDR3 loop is CASSSEPYEETQYF. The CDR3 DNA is TGTGCCAGCAGCTCCGAACCGTATGAAGAGACCCAGTACTTC.

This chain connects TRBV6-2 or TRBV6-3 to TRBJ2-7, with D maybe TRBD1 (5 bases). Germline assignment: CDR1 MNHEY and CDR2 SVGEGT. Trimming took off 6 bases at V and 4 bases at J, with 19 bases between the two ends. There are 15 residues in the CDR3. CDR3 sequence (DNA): TGTGCCAGCAGGGACCGCAGGCCTGGGGCGTACGAGCAGTACTTC. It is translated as CASRDRRPGAYEQYF.

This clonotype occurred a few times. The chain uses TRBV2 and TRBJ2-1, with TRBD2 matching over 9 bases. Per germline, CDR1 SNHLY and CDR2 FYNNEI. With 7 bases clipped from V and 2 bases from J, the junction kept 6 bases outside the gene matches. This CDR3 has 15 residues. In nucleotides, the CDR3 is TGTGCCAGCATAATAGTAGCGGGAGCCTACAATGAGCAGTTCTTC. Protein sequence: CASIIVAGAYNEQFF.

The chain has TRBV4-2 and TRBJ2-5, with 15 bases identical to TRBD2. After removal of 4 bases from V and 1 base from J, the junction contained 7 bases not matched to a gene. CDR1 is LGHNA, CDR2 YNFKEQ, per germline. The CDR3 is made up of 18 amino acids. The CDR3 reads CASSRPGTSGGFQETQYF. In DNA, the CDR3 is TGTGCCAGCAGCCGACCCGGGACTAGCGGGGGGTTCCAAGAGACCCAGTACTTC.

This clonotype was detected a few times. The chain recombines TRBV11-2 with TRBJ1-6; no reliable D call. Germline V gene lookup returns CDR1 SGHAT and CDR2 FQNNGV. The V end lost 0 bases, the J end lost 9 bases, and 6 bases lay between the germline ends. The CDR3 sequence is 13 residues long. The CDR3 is CASSLEEVSPLHF. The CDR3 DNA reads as TGTGCCAGCAGCTTAGAGGAGGTTTCACCCCTCCACTTT.

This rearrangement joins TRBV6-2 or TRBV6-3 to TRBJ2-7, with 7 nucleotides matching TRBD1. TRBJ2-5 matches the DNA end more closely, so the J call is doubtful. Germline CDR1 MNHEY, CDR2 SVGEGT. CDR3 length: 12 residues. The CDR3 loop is CASAGTAETQYF. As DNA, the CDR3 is TGTGCCAGCGCCGGGACAGCAGAGACCCAGTACTTC.

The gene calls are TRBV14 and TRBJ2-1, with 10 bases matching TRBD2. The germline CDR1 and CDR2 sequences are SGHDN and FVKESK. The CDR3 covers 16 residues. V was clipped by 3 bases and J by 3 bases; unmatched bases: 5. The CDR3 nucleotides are TGTGCCAGCAGCCATGTAGGGACTAGCGTCTACAATGAGCAGTTCTTC. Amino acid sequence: CASSHVGTSVYNEQFF.

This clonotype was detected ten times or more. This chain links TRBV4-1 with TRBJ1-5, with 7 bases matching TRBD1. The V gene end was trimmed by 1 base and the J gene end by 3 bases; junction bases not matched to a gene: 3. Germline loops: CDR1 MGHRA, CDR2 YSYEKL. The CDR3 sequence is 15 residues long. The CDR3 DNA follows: TGCGCCAGCAGCCAAGGCGGACAGGACAATCAGCCCCAGCATTTT. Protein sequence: CASSQGGQDNQPQHF.

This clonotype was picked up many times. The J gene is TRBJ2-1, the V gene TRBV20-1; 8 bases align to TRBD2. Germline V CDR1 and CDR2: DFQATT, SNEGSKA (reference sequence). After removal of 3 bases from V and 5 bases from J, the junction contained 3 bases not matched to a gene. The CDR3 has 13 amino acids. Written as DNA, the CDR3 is TGCAGTGCTAGGCTAGCGGGTGACAATGAGCAGTTCTTC. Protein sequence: CSARLAGDNEQFF.

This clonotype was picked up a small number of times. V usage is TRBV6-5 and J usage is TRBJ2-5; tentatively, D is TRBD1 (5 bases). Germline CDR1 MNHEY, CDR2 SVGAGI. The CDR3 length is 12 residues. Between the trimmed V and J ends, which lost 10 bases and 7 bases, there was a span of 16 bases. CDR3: CATLGEDGTQYF. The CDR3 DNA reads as TGTGCCACCCTAGGGGAAGACGGGACCCAGTACTTC.

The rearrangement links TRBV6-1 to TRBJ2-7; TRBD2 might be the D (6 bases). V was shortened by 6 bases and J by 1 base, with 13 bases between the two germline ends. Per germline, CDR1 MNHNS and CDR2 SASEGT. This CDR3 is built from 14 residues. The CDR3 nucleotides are TGTGCCAGCAGGCGGGATGAGGCGTCCTACGAGCAGTACTTC. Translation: CASRRDEASYEQYF.

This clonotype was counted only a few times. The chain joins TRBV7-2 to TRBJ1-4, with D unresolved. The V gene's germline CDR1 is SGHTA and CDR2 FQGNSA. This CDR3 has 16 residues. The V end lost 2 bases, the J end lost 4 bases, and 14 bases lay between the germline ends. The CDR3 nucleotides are TGTGCCAGCAGCTTATTTTCGGCAGAAGTTAATGAAAAACTGTTTTTT. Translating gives CASSLFSAEVNEKLFF.

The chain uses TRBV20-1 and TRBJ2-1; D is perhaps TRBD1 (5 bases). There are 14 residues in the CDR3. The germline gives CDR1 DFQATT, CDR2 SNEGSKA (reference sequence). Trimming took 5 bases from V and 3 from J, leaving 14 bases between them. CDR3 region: CSASSPQGYNEQFF. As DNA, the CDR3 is TGCAGTGCTTCCTCACCCCAGGGCTACAATGAGCAGTTCTTC.

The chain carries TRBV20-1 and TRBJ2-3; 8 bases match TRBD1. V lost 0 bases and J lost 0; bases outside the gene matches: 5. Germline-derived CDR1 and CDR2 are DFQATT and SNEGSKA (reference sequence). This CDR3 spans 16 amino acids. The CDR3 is CSARDQGQESTDTQYF. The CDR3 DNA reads TGCAGTGCTAGAGATCAGGGACAGGAAAGCACAGATACGCAGTATTTT.

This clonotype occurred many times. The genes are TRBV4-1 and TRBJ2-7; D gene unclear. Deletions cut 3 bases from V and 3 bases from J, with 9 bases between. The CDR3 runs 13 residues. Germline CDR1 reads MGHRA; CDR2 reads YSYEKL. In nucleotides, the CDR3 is TGCGCCAGCAGCCATGACACCTACTACGAGCAGTACTTC. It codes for CASSHDTYYEQYF.

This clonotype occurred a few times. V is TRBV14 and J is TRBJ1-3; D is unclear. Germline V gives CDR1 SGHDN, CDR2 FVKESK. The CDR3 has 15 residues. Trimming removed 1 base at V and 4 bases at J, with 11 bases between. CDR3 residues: CASSQVLFSGNTIYF. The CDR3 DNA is TGTGCCAGCAGCCAAGTTCTATTCTCGGGAAACACCATATATTTT.

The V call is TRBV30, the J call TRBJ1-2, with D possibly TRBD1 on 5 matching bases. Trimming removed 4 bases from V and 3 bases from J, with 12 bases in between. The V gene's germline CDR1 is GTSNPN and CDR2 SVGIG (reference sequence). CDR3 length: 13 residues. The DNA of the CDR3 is TGTGCCTGGAACCAGGGATTAGACTATGGCTACACCTTC. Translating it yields CAWNQGLDYGYTF.

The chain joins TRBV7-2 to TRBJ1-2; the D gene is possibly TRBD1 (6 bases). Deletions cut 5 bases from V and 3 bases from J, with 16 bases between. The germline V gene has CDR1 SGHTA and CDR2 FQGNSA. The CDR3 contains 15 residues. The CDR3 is CASSVSGTTDYGYTF. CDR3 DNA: TGTGCCAGCAGCGTCTCCGGGACAACAGACTATGGCTACACCTTC.

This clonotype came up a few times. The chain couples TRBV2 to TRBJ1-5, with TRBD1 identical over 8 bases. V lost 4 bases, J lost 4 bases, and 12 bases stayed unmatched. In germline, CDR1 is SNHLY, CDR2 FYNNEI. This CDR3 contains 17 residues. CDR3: CASSGEFTGGRNQPQHF. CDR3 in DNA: TGTGCCAGCAGTGGTGAATTTACAGGGGGAAGGAATCAGCCCCAGCATTTT.

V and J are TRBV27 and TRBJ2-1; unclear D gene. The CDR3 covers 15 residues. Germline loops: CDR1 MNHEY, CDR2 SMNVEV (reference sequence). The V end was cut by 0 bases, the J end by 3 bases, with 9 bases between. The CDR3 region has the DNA TGTGCCAGCAGTTTATCGAACGCTCTCTACAATGAGCAGTTCTTC. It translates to CASSLSNALYNEQFF.

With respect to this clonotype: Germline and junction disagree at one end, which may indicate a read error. The CDR3 coding sequence is TGTGTCAGCAGTGAGGGGGCAGGGGGCTTTACCCAGTACTTC. Its translation is CVSSEGAGGFTQYF. This chain uses TRBV2 with TRBJ2-7, with TRBD1 matching 8 bases. This CDR3 is 14 amino acids long. Germline V gene data show CDR1 as SNHLY and CDR2 as FYNNEI.